The table lists the clone carrying this T cell receptor beta chain with many counts. One entry per CDR3 protein, called by TCRdb with MiXCR from the RT-PCR reads. The sample comprises roughly 290,000 distinct CDR3 sequences, 21% of which are singletons, and roughly 10% rests with the top ten. This CDR3 has 13 residues. V dropped 6 bases and J dropped 6 bases, with 14 bases sitting between them. The germline gives CDR1 SNHLY, CDR2 FYNNEI. This sample is part of a study of response to subunit inactivated influenza vaccine. This material consisted of PBMCs from blood, taken less than 22 months after vaccination. The chain combines TRBV2 with TRBJ1-2; D is unclear. The receptor comes from a man in his fifties or sixties who received an inactivated influenza vaccine. This CDR3 is CASRVTGSDGYTF. Written as DNA, the CDR3 is TGTGCCAGCAGGGTAACCGGGAGCGATGGCTACACCTTC.